These 3 T cell receptor beta chains share one sample of origin, sequenced in a study of T cells after somatic rescue of genetic block. TCRdb's table, derived via immunoSEQ multiplex PCR, lists solely in-frame clones and lacks some. The table shows about 67,000 clones, with just over 90% occurring only once. Sequencing used peripheral blood mononuclear cells (PBMCs). These receptors were taken from a man aged 40-49 years.

This clone is a singleton in its sample. This chain joins TRBV15 and TRBJ2-1; unclear D gene. Deletions cut 0 bases from V and 0 bases from J, with 18 bases between. The CDR3 has 19 amino acids. Germline V gene data show CDR1 as LNHNV and CDR2 as YYDKDF (reference sequence). The CDR3 here is CATSRDAARTTRSYNEQFF. The CDR3 nucleotides read TGTGCCACCAGCAGAGATGCCGCCCGAACCACCCGCTCCTACAATGAGCAGTTCTTC.

The chain recombines TRBV14 with TRBJ1-2; D perhaps matches TRBD1 (6 bases). CDR3 length: 14 residues. The germline V gene has CDR1 SGHDN and CDR2 FVKESK. The V and J ends lost 3 bases and 7 bases respectively, with 15 bases between them. The CDR3 bases are TGTGCCAGCAGCCAGCGAGGGGGAGGTGGTGGCTACACCTTC. Encoded protein: CASSQRGGGGGYTF.

The V gene is TRBV30, the J gene TRBJ2-7; perhaps TRBD2 as D (5 bases). Trimming took off 4 bases at V and 2 bases at J, with 12 bases between the two ends. Germline V gives CDR1 GTSNPN, CDR2 SVGIG (reference sequence). CDR3 size: 13 residues. The CDR3 sequence: CAWNSGNPYEQYF. In nucleotides, the CDR3 is TGTGCCTGGAATTCCGGGAACCCCTACGAGCAGTACTTC.